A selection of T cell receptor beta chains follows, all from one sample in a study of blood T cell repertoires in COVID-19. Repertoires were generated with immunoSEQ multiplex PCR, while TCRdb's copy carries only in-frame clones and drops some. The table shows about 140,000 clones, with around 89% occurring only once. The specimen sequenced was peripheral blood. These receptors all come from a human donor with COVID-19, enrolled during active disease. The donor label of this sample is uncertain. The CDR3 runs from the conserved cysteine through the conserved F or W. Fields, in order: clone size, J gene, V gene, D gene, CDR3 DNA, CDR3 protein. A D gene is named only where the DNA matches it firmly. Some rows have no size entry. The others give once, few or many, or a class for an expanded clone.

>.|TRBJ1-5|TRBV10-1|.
TGCGCCAGAAGAATCGGACAGAGCAATCAGCCCCAGCATTTT
CARRIGQSNQPQHF
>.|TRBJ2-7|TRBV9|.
TGTGCCAGCAGCGTAGCGCAGGGATTGGGTGACGAGCAGTACTTC
CASSVAQGLGDEQYF
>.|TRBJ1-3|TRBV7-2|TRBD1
TGTGCCAGCAGCTCGGGACAGGGCGTGAGCTCTGGAAACACCATATATTTT
CASSSGQGVSSGNTIYF
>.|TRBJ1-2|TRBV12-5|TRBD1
TGTGCTAGTGGTATCGGGACAGGGGGTGGAGGCTACACCTTC
CASGIGTGGGGYTF
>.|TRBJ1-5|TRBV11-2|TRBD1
TGTGCCAGCAGCCCAGGGACAGGAAATCAGCCCCAGCATTTT
CASSPGTGNQPQHF
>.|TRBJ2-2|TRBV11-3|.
TGTGCCAGCAGCTCCATCCGGGAGAACACCGGGGAGCTGTTTTTT
CASSSIRENTGELFF
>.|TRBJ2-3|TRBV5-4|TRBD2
TGTGCCAGCAGCTTGGTAAATCTAGCGGATGGAACAGATACGCAGTATTTT
CASSLVNLADGTDTQYF
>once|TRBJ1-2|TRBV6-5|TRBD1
TGTGCCAGCGCTTACGGGACAGGGTGGCGTGGCTACACCTTC
CASAYGTGWRGYTF
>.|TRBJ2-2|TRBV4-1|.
TGCGCCAGCAGCCGAAACCCAGGGAAACTGGTTAACACCGGGGAGCTGTTTTTT
CASSRNPGKLVNTGELFF
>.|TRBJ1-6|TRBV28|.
TGTGCTTGTGGGAGGTCCTATAATTCACCCCTCCACTTT
CACGRSYNSPLHF
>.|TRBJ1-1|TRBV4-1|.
TGCGCCAGCAGCCCAACGTATCGGGACACTTGGGGTAACACTGAAGCTTTCTTT
CASSPTYRDTWGNTEAFF
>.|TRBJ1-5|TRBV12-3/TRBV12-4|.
TGTGCCAGCAGCTTAGGACAGTTTCAGCCCCAGCATTTT
CASSLGQFQPQHF
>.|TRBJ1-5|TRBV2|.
TGTGCCAGCAGTGAGAATGGGCAGGATGAACAGCCCCAGCATTTT
CASSENGQDEQPQHF
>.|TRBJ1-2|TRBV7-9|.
TGTGCCAGCAGCTTAGGGAGCGGCTACACCTTC
CASSLGSGYTF
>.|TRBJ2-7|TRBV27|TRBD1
TGTGCCAGCAGCTCGAACAGGGGCGAGCAGTACTTC
CASSSNRGEQYF
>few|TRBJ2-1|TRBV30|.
TGTGCCTGGGAAACTAGGAGCAATGAGCAGTTCTTC
CAWETRSNEQFF
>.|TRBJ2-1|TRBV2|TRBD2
TGTGCCAGCAGTGCTAGCGGCTACAATGAGCAGTTCTTC
CASSASGYNEQFF
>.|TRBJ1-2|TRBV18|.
TGTGCCAGCTCACCTACATGGGGAGAGGAGGGCTACACCTTC
CASSPTWGEEGYTF
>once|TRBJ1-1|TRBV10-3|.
TGTGCCATCAGCGGAGGGCCCAGGCCGGCTGAAGCTTTCTTT
CAISGGPRPAEAFF
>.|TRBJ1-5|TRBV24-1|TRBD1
TGTGCCACCAGTGATGACAGGGTCAATCAGCCCCAGCATTTT
CATSDDRVNQPQHF
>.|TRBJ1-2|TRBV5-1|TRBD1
TGCGCCAGCAGCCAACAGGGGAGGTATGGCTACACCTTC
CASSQQGRYGYTF
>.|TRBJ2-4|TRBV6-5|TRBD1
TGTGCCAGCAGTCAACAGGGGGCCGCCAAAAACATTCAGTACTTC
CASSQQGAAKNIQYF
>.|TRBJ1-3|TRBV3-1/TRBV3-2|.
TGTGCCAGCAGCCAAGACCCGGGATCTGGAAACACCATATATTTT
CASSQDPGSGNTIYF
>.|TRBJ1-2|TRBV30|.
TGTGCCTTTCCGGGAGGGACCCATAACTATGGCTACACCTTC
CAFPGGTHNYGYTF
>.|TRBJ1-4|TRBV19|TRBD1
TGTGCCAGTAGTATAGGGACAGGGACTAATGAAAAACTGTTTTTT
CASSIGTGTNEKLFF
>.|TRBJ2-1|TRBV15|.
TGTGCCACCAGCAGAGATTACAGGAATTACAATGAGCAGTTCTTC
CATSRDYRNYNEQFF
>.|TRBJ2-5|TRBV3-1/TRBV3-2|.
TGTGCCAGCAGCTGGCGTATGGGAGAAGAGACCCAGTACTTC
CASSWRMGEETQYF
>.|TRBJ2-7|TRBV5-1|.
TGCGCCAGCAGGGACACCCCCAACGAAAACCTCGAGCAGTACTTC
CASRDTPNENLEQYF
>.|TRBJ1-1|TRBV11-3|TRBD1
TGTGCCAGCAGCTTAGGCAGGGGGTTAGCTTTCTTT
CASSLGRGLAFF
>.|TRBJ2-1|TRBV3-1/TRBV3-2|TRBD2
TGTGCCAGCAGCCAGACTAGCGGGATCTACAATGAGCAGTTCTTC
CASSQTSGIYNEQFF
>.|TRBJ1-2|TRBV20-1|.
TGCAGTGGTGGCAGGGGCTATGGCTACACCTTC
CSGGRGYGYTF
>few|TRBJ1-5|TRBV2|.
TGTGCCAGCAGCCGAGACAGGATAAGCAATCAGCCCCAGCATTTT
CASSRDRISNQPQHF
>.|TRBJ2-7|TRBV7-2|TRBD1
TGTGCCAGCAGCTTCCTTAGGGGACAGCAACCAAGGCAGTACTTC
CASSFLRGQQPRQYF
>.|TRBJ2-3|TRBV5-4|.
TGTGCCAGCAGCTCGACAATGTCAGGGGAAGATACGCAGTATTTT
CASSSTMSGEDTQYF
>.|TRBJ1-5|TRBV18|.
TGTGCCAGCTCACCATCGGGGGGCAATCAGCCCCAGCATTTT
CASSPSGGNQPQHF
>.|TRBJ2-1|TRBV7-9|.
TGTGCCAGCAGCGCGACAGTTGCAGCGTACAATGAGCAGTTCTTC
CASSATVAAYNEQFF
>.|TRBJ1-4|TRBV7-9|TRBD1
TGTGCCAGCAGCCAACAGGGGGCCCTTGCAACTAATGAAAAACTGTTTTTT
CASSQQGALATNEKLFF
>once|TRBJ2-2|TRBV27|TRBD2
TGTGCCACCTTAGCGGGGCGAGATACCGGGGAGCTGTTTTTT
CATLAGRDTGELFF
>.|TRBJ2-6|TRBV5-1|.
TGCGCCAGCAGCCGTACAGGATTCTCTGGGGCCAACGTCCTGACTTTC
CASSRTGFSGANVLTF
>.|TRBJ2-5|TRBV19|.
TGTGCCAGTAGTATAGGATACGGGACACACACAGAGACCCAGTACTTC
CASSIGYGTHTETQYF
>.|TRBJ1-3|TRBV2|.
TGTGCCAGCAGTAAGGACAGAAGGTCTGGAAACACCATATATTTT
CASSKDRRSGNTIYF
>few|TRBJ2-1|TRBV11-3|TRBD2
TGTGCCAGCTCGGACGGGGGGTCCAGGCAGTTCTTC
CASSDGGSRQFF
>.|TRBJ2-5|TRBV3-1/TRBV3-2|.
TGTGCCAGCACCGTTGACAGTTCAGAAGAGACCCAGTACTTC
CASTVDSSEETQYF
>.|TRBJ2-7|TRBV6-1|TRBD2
TGTGCCAGCAGTGACCGCGGGAGAAGGTACGAGCAGTACTTC
CASSDRGRRYEQYF
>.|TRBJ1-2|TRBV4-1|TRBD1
TGCGCCAGCAGCCATGCGGGACAGGGTTATGGCTACACCTTC
CASSHAGQGYGYTF
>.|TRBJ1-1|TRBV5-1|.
TGCGCCAGCAGCTTGGGAGGGAGATGGAACACTGAAGCTTTCTTT
CASSLGGRWNTEAFF
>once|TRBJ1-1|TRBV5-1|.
TGCGCCAGCAGCTTGGCCCTGGGCTTCACTGAAGCTTTCTTT
CASSLALGFTEAFF
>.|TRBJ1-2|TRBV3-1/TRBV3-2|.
TGTGCCAGCAGGTTAAGCGGGGCTGACTATGGCTACACCTTC
CASRLSGADYGYTF
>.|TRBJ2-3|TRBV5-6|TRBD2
TGTGCCAGCAGCTTGGGAGCGGGGAGCACAGATACGCAGTATTTT
CASSLGAGSTDTQYF
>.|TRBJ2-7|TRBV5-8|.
TGTGCCAGCAGCTTGGATCCTGCCTACGAGCAGTACTTC
CASSLDPAYEQYF
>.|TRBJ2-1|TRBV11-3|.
TGTGCCAGCACCTTAGGGGTCAGGTCGTCGGAACATGAGCAGTTCTTC
CASTLGVRSSEHEQFF
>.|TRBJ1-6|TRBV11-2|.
TGTGCCAGCAGCGGTCCGGGGTCGGGCAATTCACCCCTCCACTTT
CASSGPGSGNSPLHF
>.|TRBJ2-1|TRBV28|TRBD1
TGTGCCAGCAGTGGCACCGGGACAGGGCGTAATGAGCAGTTCTTC
CASSGTGTGRNEQFF
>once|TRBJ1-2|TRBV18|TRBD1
TGTGCCAGCTCGCCCAGGCCCGAGACAGGGGGTGGTCGTGGCTACACCTTC
CASSPRPETGGGRGYTF
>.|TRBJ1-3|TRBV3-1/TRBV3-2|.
TGTGCCAGCAGCCAAGATGCGGGATATGGAAACACCATATATTTT
CASSQDAGYGNTIYF